A selection of T cell receptor beta chains follows, all from one sample in a study of T cells in Graves' hyperthyroidism and ophthalmopathy. TCRdb re-derived calls from the multiplex PCR reads in MiXCR, one entry per CDR3 protein. The sample has around 300,000 distinct CDR3 sequences, about 14% seen once; the top ten hold around 7.9%. The sample comprised blood. The receptors originated from a young woman with Graves' hyperthyroidism that later progressed to Graves' ophthalmopathy. Both conserved end residues are part of each CDR3. D genes are given only for firm matches. Expanded clones get a size class; other rows say once, few or many, or leave the size out.

clone_size,j_call,v_call,d_call,cdr3_nt,cdr3_aa
NA,TRBJ2-3,TRBV18,TRBD1,TGTGCCAGCTCACCGGGACAGCTAAGCACAGATACGCAGTATTTT,CASSPGQLSTDTQYF
many,TRBJ1-1,TRBV12-3/TRBV12-4,NA,TGTGCCAGCAGTTTTGGAGTCAACGCTGAAGCTTTCTTT,CASSFGVNAEAFF
few,TRBJ2-1,TRBV10-3,TRBD2,TGTGCCATCAGTGAGGGTCTCGGCGGGAGGACCTACAATGAGCAGTTCTTC,CAISEGLGGRTYNEQFF
many,TRBJ1-1,TRBV10-3,NA,TGTGCCATCAGTGACAGGGGCCTCGAAGCTTTCTTT,CAISDRGLEAFF
few,TRBJ2-7,TRBV20-1,NA,TGCAGTGCTAGAGATTTTGAAGCCCGGGAGCAGTACTTC,CSARDFEAREQYF
many,TRBJ2-3,TRBV28,NA,TGTGCCAGCAGTTTCCGGGACCACAACACAGATACGCAGTATTTT,CASSFRDHNTDTQYF
many,TRBJ2-7,TRBV20-1,TRBD2,TGCAGTGCTACTTCCCTCGGGGGGTCGGGCGAGCAGTACTTC,CSATSLGGSGEQYF
NA,TRBJ2-2,TRBV7-3,NA,TGTGCCAGCAGCCCCCATTATGGGACCGGGGAGCTGTTTTTT,CASSPHYGTGELFF
many,TRBJ2-3,TRBV7-2,NA,TGTGCCAGCAGCTTAGCCGTTAGCCTTTCAGATACGCAGTATTTT,CASSLAVSLSDTQYF
NA,TRBJ1-4,TRBV30,NA,TGTGCCTGGACCCCGGGAACAGGGAATGAAAAACTGTTTTTT,CAWTPGTGNEKLFF
many,TRBJ2-7,TRBV27,TRBD2,TGTGCCAGCAGACTAGCGGGAGGGTCCTACGAGCAGTACTTC,CASRLAGGSYEQYF
many,TRBJ2-1,TRBV5-1,TRBD2,TGCGCCAGCAGCTGGAGCGGGGGGGATTACAATGAGCAGTTCTTC,CASSWSGGDYNEQFF
many,TRBJ2-1,TRBV11-2,NA,TGTGCCAGCAGCTCCCCCCTGGACTACCACAATGAGCAGTTCTTC,CASSSPLDYHNEQFF
few,TRBJ2-7,TRBV29-1,NA,TGCAGCGTTGAGATTGGAAGGGCCTACGAGCAGTACTTC,CSVEIGRAYEQYF
NA,TRBJ1-3,TRBV20-1,NA,TGCAGTGCTAGTGGCCAGGGGTCTGGAAACACCATATATTTT,CSASGQGSGNTIYF
NA,TRBJ2-7,TRBV4-3,NA,TGCGCCAGCAGCCAAGACCCGACAGCGATCTACGAGCAGTACTTC,CASSQDPTAIYEQYF
NA,TRBJ1-5,TRBV10-2,NA,TGCGCCAGCAGTGAGGCTGCCTATAGCAATCAGCCCCAGCATTTT,CASSEAAYSNQPQHF
many,TRBJ2-3,TRBV7-3,TRBD2,TGTGCCAGCAGCCTCAATGGGGGGGGTAGCACAGATACGCAGTATTTT,CASSLNGGGSTDTQYF
NA,TRBJ1-6,TRBV20-1,NA,TGCAGTGCTAGGGGACTGGTAGGAGCCCTCCACTTT,CSARGLVGALHF
NA,TRBJ2-1,TRBV6-5,NA,TGTGCCAGCAGTTACTCGGTTTATAGCTCCTACAATGAGCAGTTCTTC,CASSYSVYSSYNEQFF
many,TRBJ2-1,TRBV20-1,TRBD2,TGCAGTGCTAGTGTCGCTGCGAGGGGACTAGGGAATGAGCAGTTCTTC,CSASVAARGLGNEQFF
many,TRBJ2-7,TRBV5-8,TRBD1,TGTGCCAGCAGCTTAGCGAAGGGACAGACTTACGAGCAGTACTTC,CASSLAKGQTYEQYF
many,TRBJ2-3,TRBV3-1,TRBD2,TGTGCCAGCAGCCAAGGACTAGCGGGAGGACTAAGGGGTTCAGATACGCAGTATTTT,CASSQGLAGGLRGSDTQYF
NA,TRBJ2-1,TRBV3-1,TRBD2,TGTGCCAGCAGCCAAGTGATAGCGGGGGGTGTCCACAATGAGCAGTTCTTC,CASSQVIAGGVHNEQFF
NA,TRBJ2-1,TRBV15,TRBD1,TGTGCCACCAGCAGGCCCGGTGGACAGGGGTACAATGAGCAGTTCTTC,CATSRPGGQGYNEQFF
NA,TRBJ2-1,TRBV11-2,NA,TGTGCCAGCAGCTTAGTTCCGGATCCTGAGCAGTTCTTC,CASSLVPDPEQFF
many,TRBJ2-1,TRBV5-1,NA,TGTGCCAGCAGTTTGGGGGGCAATGAGCAGTTCTTC,CASSLGGNEQFF
many,TRBJ1-1,TRBV30,NA,TGTGCCTGGAGTCACCAGGGAAATTCGGCTTTCTTT,CAWSHQGNSAFF
many,TRBJ1-2,TRBV20-1,NA,TGCAGTGCGGGGGGCTCTTACTATGGCTACACCTTC,CSAGGSYYGYTF
NA,TRBJ1-4,TRBV28,NA,TGTGCCAGCAGAACAACTGCAACTAATGAAAAACTGTTTTTT,CASRTTATNEKLFF
many,TRBJ2-7,TRBV28,NA,TGTGCCAGCAGACGAATACAGGGATCCTACGAGCAGTACTTC,CASRRIQGSYEQYF
many,TRBJ2-7,TRBV20-1,TRBD1,TGCAGTGCTAGACCCGGACAGGCGAGCTACGAGCAGTACTTC,CSARPGQASYEQYF
many,TRBJ2-2,TRBV7-2,NA,TGTGCCAGCAGCTTCCCCGGTTTGTGGGTCAGGGGAGCGAACACCGGGGAGCTGTTTTTT,CASSFPGLWVRGANTGELFF
NA,TRBJ1-1,TRBV20-1,NA,TGCAGTGCTAGGGGACGCGGCCTACAGAACATTGAAGCTTTCTTT,CSARGRGLQNIEAFF
many,TRBJ2-7,TRBV5-6,NA,TGTGCCAGCAGCTTGATTGGCGTCTCCTACGAGCAGTACTTC,CASSLIGVSYEQYF
many,TRBJ2-3,TRBV12-3/TRBV12-4,NA,TGTGCCAGCAGTTTTAACCGGGACCGCACAGATACGCAGTATTTT,CASSFNRDRTDTQYF
NA,TRBJ1-2,TRBV7-9,TRBD1,TGTGCCAGCAGCTTAGGGACAGGGGGCCCGGGCTATGGCTACACCTTC,CASSLGTGGPGYGYTF
many,TRBJ1-1,TRBV3-1,NA,TGTGCCAGCAGCCCCGCTCCCGGGGGTTTGAACACTGAAGCTTTCTTT,CASSPAPGGLNTEAFF
many,TRBJ2-3,TRBV7-2,NA,TGTGCCAGCAGCTCCCGGGAATATTCCACAGATACGCAGTATTTT,CASSSREYSTDTQYF
many,TRBJ1-1,TRBV7-9,NA,TGTGCCAGCAGCGACACGAACACTGAAGCTTTCTTT,CASSDTNTEAFF
once,TRBJ2-1,TRBV6-2/TRBV6-3,NA,TGTGCCAGCAGTCTTCTTCCCGGGGAGTACAATGAGCAGTTCTTC,CASSLLPGEYNEQFF
NA,TRBJ2-5,TRBV28,TRBD2,TGTGCCAGCAGTCGACGGAGCGGGAGGGCCGGAAAGACCCAGTACTTC,CASSRRSGRAGKTQYF